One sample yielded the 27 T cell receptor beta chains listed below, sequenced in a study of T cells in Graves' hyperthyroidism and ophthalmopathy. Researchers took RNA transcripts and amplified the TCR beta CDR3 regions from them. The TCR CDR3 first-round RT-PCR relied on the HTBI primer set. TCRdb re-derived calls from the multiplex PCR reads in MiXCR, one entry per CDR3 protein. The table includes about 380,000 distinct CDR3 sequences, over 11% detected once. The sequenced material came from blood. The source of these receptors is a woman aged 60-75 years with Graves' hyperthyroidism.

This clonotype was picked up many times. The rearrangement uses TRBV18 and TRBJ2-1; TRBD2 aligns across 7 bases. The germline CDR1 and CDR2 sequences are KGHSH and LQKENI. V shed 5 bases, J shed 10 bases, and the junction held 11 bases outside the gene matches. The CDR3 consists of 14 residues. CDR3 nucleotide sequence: TGTGCCAGCTCAGCAAGCGGGGCCAGGGACGAGCAGTTCTTC. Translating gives CASSASGARDEQFF.

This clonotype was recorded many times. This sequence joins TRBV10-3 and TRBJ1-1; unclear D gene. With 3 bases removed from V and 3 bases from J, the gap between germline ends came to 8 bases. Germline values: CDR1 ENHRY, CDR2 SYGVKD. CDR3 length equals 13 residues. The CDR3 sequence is CAISDHGYTEAFF. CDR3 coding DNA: TGTGCCATCAGTGATCATGGGTACACTGAAGCTTTCTTT.

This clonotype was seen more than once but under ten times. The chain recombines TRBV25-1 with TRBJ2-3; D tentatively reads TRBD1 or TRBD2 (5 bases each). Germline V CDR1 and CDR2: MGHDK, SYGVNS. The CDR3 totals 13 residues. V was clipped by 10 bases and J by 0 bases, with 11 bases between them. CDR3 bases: TGTGCCACGGGGACGGCCAGCACAGATACGCAGTATTTT. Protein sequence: CATGTASTDTQYF.

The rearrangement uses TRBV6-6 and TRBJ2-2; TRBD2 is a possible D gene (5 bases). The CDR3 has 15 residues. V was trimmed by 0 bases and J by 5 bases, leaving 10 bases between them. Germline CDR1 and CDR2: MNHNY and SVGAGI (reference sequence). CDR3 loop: CASSYSRAGTGELFF. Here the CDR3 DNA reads TGTGCCAGCAGTTACTCGCGGGCCGGTACCGGGGAGCTGTTTTTT.

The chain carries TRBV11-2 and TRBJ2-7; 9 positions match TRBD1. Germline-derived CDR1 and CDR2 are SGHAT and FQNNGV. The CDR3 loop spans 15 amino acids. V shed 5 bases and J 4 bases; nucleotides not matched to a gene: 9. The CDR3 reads CASSRTGTGSYEQYF. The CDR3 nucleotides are TGTGCCAGCAGCCGGACCGGGACAGGGAGTTACGAGCAGTACTTC. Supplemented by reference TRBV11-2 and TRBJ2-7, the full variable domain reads EAGVAQSPRYKIIEKRQSVAFWCNPISGHATLYWYQQILGQGPKLLIQFQNNGVVDDSQLPKDRFSAERLKGVDSTLKIQPAKLEDSAVYLCASSRTGTGSYEQYFGPGTRLTVT.

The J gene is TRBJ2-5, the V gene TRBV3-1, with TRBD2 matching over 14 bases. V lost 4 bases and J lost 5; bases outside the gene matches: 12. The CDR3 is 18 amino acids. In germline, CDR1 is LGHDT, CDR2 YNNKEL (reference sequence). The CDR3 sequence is CASSPSGTSGSLDETQYF. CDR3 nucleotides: TGTGCCAGCAGCCCTTCCGGGACTAGCGGGAGTCTGGATGAGACCCAGTACTTC.

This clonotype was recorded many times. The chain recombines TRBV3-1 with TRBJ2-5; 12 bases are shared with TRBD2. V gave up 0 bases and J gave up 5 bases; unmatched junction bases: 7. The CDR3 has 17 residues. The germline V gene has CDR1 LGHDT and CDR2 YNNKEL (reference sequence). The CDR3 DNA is TGTGCCAGCAGCCAAGACCTAGCGGGAGGGCCCGGTGAGACCCAGTACTTC. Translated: CASSQDLAGGPGETQYF.

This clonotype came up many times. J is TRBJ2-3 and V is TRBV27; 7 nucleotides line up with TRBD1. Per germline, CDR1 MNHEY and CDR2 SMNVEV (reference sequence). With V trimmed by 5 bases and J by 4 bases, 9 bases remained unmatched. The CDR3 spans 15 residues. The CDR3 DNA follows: TGTGCCAGCAGTCGTGAGGGGGCGAGCCCAGATACGCAGTATTTT. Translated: CASSREGASPDTQYF.

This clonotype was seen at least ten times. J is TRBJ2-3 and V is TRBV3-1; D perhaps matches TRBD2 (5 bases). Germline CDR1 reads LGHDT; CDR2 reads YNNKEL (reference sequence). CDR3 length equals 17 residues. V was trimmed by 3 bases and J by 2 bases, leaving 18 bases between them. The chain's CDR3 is CASSHLTGSYFTDTQYF. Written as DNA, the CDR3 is TGTGCCAGCAGCCATCTAACGGGATCTTACTTCACAGATACGCAGTATTTT.

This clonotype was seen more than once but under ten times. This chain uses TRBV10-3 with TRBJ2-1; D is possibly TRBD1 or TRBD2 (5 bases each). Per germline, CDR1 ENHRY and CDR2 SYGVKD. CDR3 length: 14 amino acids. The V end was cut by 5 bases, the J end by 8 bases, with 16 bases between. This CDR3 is CAISLGPATDEQFF. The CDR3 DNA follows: TGTGCCATCAGTCTGGGACCCGCAACGGATGAGCAGTTCTTC.

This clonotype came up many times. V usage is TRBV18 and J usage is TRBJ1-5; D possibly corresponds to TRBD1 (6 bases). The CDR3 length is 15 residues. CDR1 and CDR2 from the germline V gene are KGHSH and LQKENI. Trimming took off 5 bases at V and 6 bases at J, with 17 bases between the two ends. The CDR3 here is CASSSSSRDIQPQHF. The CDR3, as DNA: TGTGCCAGCTCATCTTCCTCCAGGGACATTCAGCCCCAGCATTTT. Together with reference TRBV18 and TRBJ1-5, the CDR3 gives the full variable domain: NAGVMQNPRHLVRRRGQEARLRCSPMKGHSHVYWYRQLPEEGLKFMVYLQKENIIDESGMPKERFSAEFPKEGPSILRIQQVVRGDSAAYFCASSSSSRDIQPQHFGDGTRLSIL.

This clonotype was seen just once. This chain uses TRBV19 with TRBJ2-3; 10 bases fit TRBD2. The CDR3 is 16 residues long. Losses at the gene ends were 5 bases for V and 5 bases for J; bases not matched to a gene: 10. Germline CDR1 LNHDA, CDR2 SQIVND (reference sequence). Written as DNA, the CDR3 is TGTGCCAGTAGTCCCATAGCGGGAGGTCGTGGAGATACGCAGTATTTT. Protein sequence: CASSPIAGGRGDTQYF.

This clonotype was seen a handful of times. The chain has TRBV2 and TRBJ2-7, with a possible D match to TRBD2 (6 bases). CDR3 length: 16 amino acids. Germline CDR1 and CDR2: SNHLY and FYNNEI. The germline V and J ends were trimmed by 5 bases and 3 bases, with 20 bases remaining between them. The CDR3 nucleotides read TGTGCCAGCAGTTACTTAGAGACAGCGGAGGGCTACGAGCAGTACTTC. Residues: CASSYLETAEGYEQYF.

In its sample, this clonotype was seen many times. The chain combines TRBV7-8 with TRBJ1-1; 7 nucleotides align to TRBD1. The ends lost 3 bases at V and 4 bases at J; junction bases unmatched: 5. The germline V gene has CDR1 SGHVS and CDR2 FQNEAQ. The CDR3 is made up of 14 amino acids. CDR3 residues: CASSLTRGPTEAFF. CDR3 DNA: TGTGCCAGCAGCTTGACTAGGGGGCCCACTGAAGCTTTCTTT.

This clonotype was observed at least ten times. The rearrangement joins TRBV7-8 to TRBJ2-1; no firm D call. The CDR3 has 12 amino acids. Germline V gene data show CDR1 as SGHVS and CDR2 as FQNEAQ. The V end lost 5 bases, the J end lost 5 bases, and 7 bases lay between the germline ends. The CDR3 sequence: CASSDHNNEQFF. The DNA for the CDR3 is TGTGCCAGCAGCGACCATAACAATGAGCAGTTCTTC.

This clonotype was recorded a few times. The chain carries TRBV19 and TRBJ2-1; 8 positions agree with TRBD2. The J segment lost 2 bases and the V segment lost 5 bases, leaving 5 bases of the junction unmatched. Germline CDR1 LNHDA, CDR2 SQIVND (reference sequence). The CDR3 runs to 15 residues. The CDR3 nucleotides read TGTGCCAGTAGTGAGGGGCGGGAGGCCTACAATGAGCAGTTCTTC. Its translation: CASSEGREAYNEQFF.

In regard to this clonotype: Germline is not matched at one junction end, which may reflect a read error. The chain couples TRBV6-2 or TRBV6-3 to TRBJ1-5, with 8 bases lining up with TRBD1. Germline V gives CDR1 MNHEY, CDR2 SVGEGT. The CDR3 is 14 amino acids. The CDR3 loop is CASTDRGSNRPQHF. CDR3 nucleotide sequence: TGTGCCAGCACAGACAGGGGAAGCAATCGGCCCCAGCATTTT.

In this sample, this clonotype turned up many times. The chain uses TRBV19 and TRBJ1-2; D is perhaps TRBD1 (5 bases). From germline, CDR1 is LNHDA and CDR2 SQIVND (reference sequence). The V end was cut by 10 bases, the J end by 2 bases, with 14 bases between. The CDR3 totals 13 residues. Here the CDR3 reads CAMSAGRNYGYTF. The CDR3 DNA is TGTGCCATGTCTGCAGGGCGCAACTATGGCTACACCTTC.

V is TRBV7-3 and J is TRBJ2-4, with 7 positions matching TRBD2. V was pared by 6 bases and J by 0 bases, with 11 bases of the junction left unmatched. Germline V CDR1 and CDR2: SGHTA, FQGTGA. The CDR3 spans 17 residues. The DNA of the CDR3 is TGTGCCAGCAGATTCCTAGCGGAGGGCCGAGCCAAAAACATTCAGTACTTC. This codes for CASRFLAEGRAKNIQYF.

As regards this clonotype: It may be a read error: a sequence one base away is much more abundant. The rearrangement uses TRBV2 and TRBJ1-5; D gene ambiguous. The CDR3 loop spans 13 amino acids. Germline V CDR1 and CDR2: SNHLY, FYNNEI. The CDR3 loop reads CAGSFPRYEPQHF. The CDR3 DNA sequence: TGTGCCGGCAGTTTTCCCCGGTATGAACCCCAGCATTTT.

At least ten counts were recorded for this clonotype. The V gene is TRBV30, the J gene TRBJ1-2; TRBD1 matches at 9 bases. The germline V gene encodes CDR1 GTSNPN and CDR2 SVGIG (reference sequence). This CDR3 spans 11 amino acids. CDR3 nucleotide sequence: TGTGCATCGGACAGGGGCATTGGCTACACCTTC. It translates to CASDRGIGYTF. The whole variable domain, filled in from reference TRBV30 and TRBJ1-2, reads SQTIHQWPATLVQPVGSPLSLECTVEGTSNPNLYWYRQAAGRGLQLLFYSVGIGQISSEVPQNLSASRPQDRQFILSSKKLLLSDSGFYLCASDRGIGYTFGSGTRLTVV.

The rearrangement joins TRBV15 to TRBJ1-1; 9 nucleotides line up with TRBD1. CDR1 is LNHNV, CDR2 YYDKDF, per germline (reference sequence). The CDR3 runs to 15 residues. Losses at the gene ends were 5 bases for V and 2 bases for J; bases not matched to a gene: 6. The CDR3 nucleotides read TGTGCCACCAGCCCCGGGACAGGGATAAACACTGAAGCTTTCTTT. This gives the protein CATSPGTGINTEAFF.

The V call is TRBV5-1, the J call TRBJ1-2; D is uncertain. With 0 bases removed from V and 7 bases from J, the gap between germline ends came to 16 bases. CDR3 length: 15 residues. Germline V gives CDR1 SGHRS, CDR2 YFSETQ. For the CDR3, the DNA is TGCGCCAGCAGCTTGGCCGTTGCGTGGGGAGTTGGCTACACCTTC. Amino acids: CASSLAVAWGVGYTF.

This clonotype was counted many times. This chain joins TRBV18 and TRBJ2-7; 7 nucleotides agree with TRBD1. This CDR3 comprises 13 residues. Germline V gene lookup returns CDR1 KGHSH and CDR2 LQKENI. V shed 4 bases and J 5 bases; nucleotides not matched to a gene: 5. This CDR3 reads CASSQDRVHEQYF. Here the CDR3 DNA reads TGTGCCAGCTCACAAGACAGGGTCCACGAGCAGTACTTC.

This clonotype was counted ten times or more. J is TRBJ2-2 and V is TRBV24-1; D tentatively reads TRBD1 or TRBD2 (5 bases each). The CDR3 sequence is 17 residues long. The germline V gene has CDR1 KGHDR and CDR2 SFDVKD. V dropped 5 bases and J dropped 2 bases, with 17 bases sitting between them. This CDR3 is CATSAPPGRTNTGELFF. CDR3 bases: TGTGCCACCAGTGCTCCCCCGGGACGGACTAACACCGGGGAGCTGTTTTTT.

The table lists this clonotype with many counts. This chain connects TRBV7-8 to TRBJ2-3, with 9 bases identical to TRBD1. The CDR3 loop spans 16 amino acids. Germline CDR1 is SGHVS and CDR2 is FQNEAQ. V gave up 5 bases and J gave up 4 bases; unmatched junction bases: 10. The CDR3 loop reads CASSHGSGQGADTQYF. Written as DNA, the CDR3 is TGTGCCAGCAGCCATGGATCGGGACAGGGAGCAGATACGCAGTATTTT.

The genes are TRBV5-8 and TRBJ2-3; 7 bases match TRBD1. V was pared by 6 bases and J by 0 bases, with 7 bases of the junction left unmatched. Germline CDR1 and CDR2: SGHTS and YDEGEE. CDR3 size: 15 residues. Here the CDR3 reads CASNPTGFSTDTQYF. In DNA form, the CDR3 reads TGTGCCAGCAACCCGACAGGGTTTAGCACAGATACGCAGTATTTT.